These 9 T cell receptor beta chains were sequenced from one sample in a study of T cell repertoires in cytomegalovirus infection (dated by TCRdb to the late 2010s). Sequencing used an Illumina HiSeq 1500. TCRdb redid the processing of the public reads, applying fastp at Q25 and MiXCR, and retained in-frame beta chains. Each entry merges the rows of one CDR3 protein and shows their most common DNA and genes. For this sample the table gives around 630,000 distinct CDR3 sequences, of which less than 25% were detected only once. Roughly 8% of the sample is in the top ten clones. Sequenced: CD8+ T cells from PBMCs. Receptors were obtained from a human donor in good health (CMV status not recorded). Some clones in this sample may be carry-over from other donors' samples.

The gene calls are TRBV15 and TRBJ2-7; D gene uncertain. V shed 0 bases and J shed 1 base, with 7 bases lying between them. This CDR3 is 14 amino acids long. Germline values: CDR1 LNHNV, CDR2 YYDKDF (reference sequence). CDR3: CATSRDLRSYEQYV. CDR3 nucleotides: TGTGCCACCAGCAGAGATCTGAGATCCTACGAGCAGTACGTC.

On this clonotype itself: A clone one base away is much larger, so this may be a read error. The chain couples TRBV7-6 to TRBJ2-7; D may match TRBD1 or TRBD2 (5 bases each). This CDR3 has 13 amino acids. Germline CDR1 is SGHVS and CDR2 is FNYEAQ. Here the CDR3 reads CGSSLDGAYEQYV. CDR3 bases: TGTGGCAGCAGCTTAGACGGGGCGTACGAGCAGTACGTC.

This clonotype was picked up a small number of times. The chain employs TRBV14 and TRBJ1-1; D is undetermined. CDR1 and CDR2 from the germline V gene are SGHDN and FVKESK. V lost 2 bases to trimming and J lost 0 bases, with 7 bases between them. The CDR3 runs to 14 residues. The CDR3 spells CASSQTEMNTEAFF. As DNA, the CDR3 is TGTGCCAGCAGCCAAACAGAGATGAACACTGAAGCTTTCTTT.

Ten or more counts support this clonotype. The chain employs TRBV7-2 and TRBJ2-1; the match to TRBD2 covers 10 bases. CDR1 SGHTA and CDR2 FQGNSA come from the germline V gene. Unmatched junction bases numbered 6, after V lost 4 bases and J lost 15 bases. The CDR3 covers 12 residues. The CDR3 reads CASSSERGGPFF. Here the CDR3 DNA reads TGTGCCAGCAGCTCAGAGCGGGGGGGGCCGTTCTTC.

The table lists this clonotype with many counts. J is TRBJ2-7 and V is TRBV7-8; 7 bases match TRBD1. CDR1 is SGHVS and CDR2 is FQNEAQ in the germline V gene. This CDR3 has 13 residues. The V segment lost 5 bases and the J segment 4 bases; nucleotides outside the gene matches: 5. CDR3: CASSTTGSYEQYV. In DNA form, the CDR3 reads TGTGCCAGCAGCACGACAGGGTCGTACGAGCAGTACGTC.

To note about this clonotype: One end of the junction varies from germline; a read error may be responsible. The rearrangement joins TRBV12-3 or TRBV12-4 to TRBJ2-1; 8 bases map to TRBD2. This CDR3 is 15 amino acids long. Written as DNA, the CDR3 is TGTGTCAGCAAACAAAAAGCGGGGGCCTACAATGAGCAGTTCTTC. This codes for CVSKQKAGAYNEQFF.

The chain's CDR3 is CSAKQGADTEAFF. The CDR3 DNA reads as TGCAGTGCTAAACAGGGGGCTGACACTGAAGCTTTCTTT. V gene TRBV20-1 combines with J gene TRBJ1-1; TRBD1 aligns across 9 bases. From germline, CDR1 is DFQATT and CDR2 SNEGSKA (reference sequence). With V trimmed by 4 bases and J by 3 bases, 3 bases remained unmatched. The CDR3 has 13 amino acids.

The chain links TRBV28 to TRBJ2-5; D tentatively reads TRBD1 or TRBD2 (5 bases each). The germline V and J ends were trimmed by 1 base and 3 bases, with 9 bases remaining between them. CDR1 is MDHEN and CDR2 is SYDVKM in the germline V gene. This CDR3 comprises 14 residues. For the CDR3, the DNA is TGTGCCAGCAGTTTATTTGAGGGGAAAGAGACCCAGTACTTC. Its protein is CASSLFEGKETQYF. Filled out from reference TRBV28 and TRBJ2-5, the complete variable domain reads DVKVTQSSRYLVKRTGEKVFLECVQDMDHENMFWYRQDPGLGLRLIYFSYDVKMKEKGDIPEGYSVSREKKERFSLILESASTNQTSMYLCASSLFEGKETQYFGPGTRLLVL.

J is TRBJ1-5 and V is TRBV29-1, with 8 bases that match TRBD1. The V gene end was trimmed by 7 bases and the J gene end by 4 bases; junction bases not matched to a gene: 6. The CDR3 is 13 amino acids. Per germline, CDR1 SQVTM and CDR2 ANQGSEA. CDR3 loop: CSAMDRANQPQHF. CDR3 sequence (DNA): TGCAGCGCAATGGACAGGGCTAATCAGCCCCAGCATTTT. Supplemented by reference TRBV29-1 and TRBJ1-5, the full variable domain reads SAVISQKPSRDICQRGTSLTIQCQVDSQVTMMFWYRQQPGQSLTLIATANQGSEATYESGFVIDKFPISRPNLTFSTLTVSNMSPEDSSIYLCSAMDRANQPQHFGDGTRLSIL.